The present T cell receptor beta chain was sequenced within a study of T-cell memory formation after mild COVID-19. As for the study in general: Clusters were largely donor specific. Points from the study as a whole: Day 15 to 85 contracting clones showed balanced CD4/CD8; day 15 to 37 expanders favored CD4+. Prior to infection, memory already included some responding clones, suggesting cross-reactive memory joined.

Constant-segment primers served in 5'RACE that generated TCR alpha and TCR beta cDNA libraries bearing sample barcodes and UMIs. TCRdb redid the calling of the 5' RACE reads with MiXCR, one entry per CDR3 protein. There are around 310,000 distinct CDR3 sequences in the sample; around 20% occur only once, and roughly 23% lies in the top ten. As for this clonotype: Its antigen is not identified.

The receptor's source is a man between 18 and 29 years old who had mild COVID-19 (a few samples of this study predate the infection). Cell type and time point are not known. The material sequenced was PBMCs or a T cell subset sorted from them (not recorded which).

CDR3 sequence (DNA): TGTGCCAGCAGCCCACGTTCTAGCGGGGGATACAATGAGCAGTTCTTC. This codes for CASSPRSSGGYNEQFF. The chain links TRBV7-2 to TRBJ2-1, with 10 bases lining up with TRBD2. CDR3 size: 16 residues. Looked up from germline, CDR1 is SGHTA and CDR2 is FQGNSA. Trimming at V came to 5 bases and at J to 4 bases, leaving 8 bases not matched to a gene. Complete variable domain (other parts from reference TRBV7-2 and TRBJ2-1): GAGVSQSPSNKVTEKGKDVELRCDPISGHTALYWYRQSLGQGLEFLIYFQGNSAPDKSGLPSDRFSAERTGGSVSTLTIQRTQQEDSAVYLCASSPRSSGGYNEQFFGPGTRLTVL.